This TCR beta chain was identified during a study of blood T cells in healthy people across ages. General study points: Naive T cell percentage showed a strong correlation with the diversity of TCR beta. Aged donors had fewer naive CD4+ cells and lower diversity than long-lived donors.

Points on this clonotype: Its antigen is undetermined.

Germline V CDR1 and CDR2: SGHAT, FQNNGV. The V end was cut by 2 bases, the J end by 4 bases, with 14 bases between. The CDR3 spans 16 residues. PCR was performed a second time for 7 to 11 cycles using a sample-barcoded 5' primer and a J-beta primer mix. TCRdb recomputed calls from the 5' RACE reads with MiXCR, one row per CDR3 protein. The top ten clones hold approximately 0.75% of a sample with around 1,000,000 distinct CDR3 sequences, approximately 25% of them seen once. This same sample was also part of a study on T cells of mothers and their children. That publication notes: Every mother supplied over 8 million TCR beta CDR3 reads and every child about 3 million. Overlap in related mother-child pairs always slightly exceeded unrelated pairs, never significantly.

The sample was blood. The sequence was obtained from a girl aged 2 to 9 in good health. The gene calls are TRBV11-2 and TRBJ2-2; D unclear. The CDR3 loop is CASSLSRVVLTGELFF. For the CDR3, the DNA is TGTGCCAGCAGCTTATCCCGGGTGGTCCTCACCGGGGAGCTGTTTTTT.